The sequence of this T cell receptor (beta chain) was determined in a study of blood T cell repertoires in COVID-19. V was trimmed by 8 bases and J by 6 bases, leaving 16 bases between them. The CDR3 covers 13 residues. Germline V CDR1 and CDR2: MNHEY, SVGAGI. Assay used: immunoSEQ multiplex PCR; TCRdb lists only in-frame clones, some missing. Here the sample spans 300,000 to 350,000 clones, about 86% being singletons. The chain recombines TRBV6-5 with TRBJ1-2, with no clear D. The material sequenced was PBMCs or T cells enriched from blood (not recorded which). The sequence was collected from a woman between 35 and 50 years old with acute COVID-19. The CDR3 here is CASAVLKGNGYTF. The CDR3 bases are TGTGCCAGCGCTGTACTAAAAGGAAATGGCTACACCTTC.